This paragraph covers one T cell receptor (beta chain) sequence. Its specificity is not known. These data originate in a study of cytomegalovirus exposure and HLA in healthy donors. Study observations and caveats: Earlier analysis yielded a pattern in which most TCR beta V segments were productive about 87% or about 30% of the time. Some segments of the V type, notably TRBV6-2 and TRBV6-3, were excluded as indistinguishable. Most of the CMV-associated TCR beta chains (in a later analysis) appeared to be HLA-restricted. A later analysis linked a missense DCLRE1C variant to TCR beta V- and J-gene trimming.

The study ran its PCR with 60 Vbeta and 13 Jbeta primers. Assay: immunoSEQ multiplex PCR; the TCRdb copy retains only in-frame clones and omits some. Of 33,000 or so clones in the sample, over 90% were seen once. This CDR3 has 16 amino acids. V lost 5 bases, J lost 0 bases, and 16 bases lay in between. Germline V gene data show CDR1 as MDHEN and CDR2 as SYDVKM. Material: PBMCs. The clonotype was recovered from a woman under 30 in good health and CMV-seronegative. V usage is TRBV28 and J usage is TRBJ1-2, with D possibly matching TRBD1 (6 bases). The CDR3 sequence: CASSRLPGEANYGYTF. The CDR3, as DNA: TGTGCCAGCAGTCGCCTACCAGGGGAAGCTAACTATGGCTACACCTTC.